The 20 T cell receptor beta chains listed next were all sequenced from one sample in a study of CD8+ T cells in alopecia areata. Extracted RNA was reverse transcribed, and the resulting cDNA served as sequencing template. The assay was immunoSEQ multiplex PCR, and TCRdb's table has in-frame clones only and misses some. The sample includes 100,000 to 120,000 clones, approximately 59% seen only once; the top ten take around a fifth. The sequenced sample was CD8+ T cells sorted from blood. These receptors originate from a human donor in good health.

The V gene is TRBV13, the J gene TRBJ2-1, with 9 bases lining up with TRBD2. The V segment lost 3 bases and the J segment 8 bases; nucleotides outside the gene matches: 8. In germline, CDR1 is PRHDT, CDR2 FYEKMQ (reference sequence). The CDR3 has 15 amino acids. In DNA form, the CDR3 reads TGTGCCAGCAGCTTCTGCGGGGGGGCTTCCCATGAGCAGTTCTTC. The encoded protein is CASSFCGGASHEQFF.

The V and J genes are TRBV2 and TRBJ1-1, with TRBD1 identical over 8 bases. From germline, CDR1 is SNHLY and CDR2 FYNNEI. This CDR3 has 10 residues. Trimming removed 8 bases from V and 10 bases from J; junction bases left unmatched: 3. The CDR3 protein is CASVGTGAFF. The CDR3, as DNA: TGTGCCAGCGTGGGGACAGGAGCTTTCTTT.

This clone has only a few counts. The V and J genes are TRBV6-5 and TRBJ1-2, with 8 bases that match TRBD1. Unmatched junction bases numbered 3, after V lost 5 bases and J lost 4 bases. CDR3 length equals 13 residues. Germline V gene lookup returns CDR1 MNHEY and CDR2 SVGAGI. CDR3 coding DNA: TGTGCCAGCAGTCGGGACAGGCTCTATGGCTACACCTTC. Residues: CASSRDRLYGYTF.

The chain's CDR3 is CASSTGTTTNEKLFF. CDR3 nucleotide sequence: TGCGCCAGCAGCACGGGGACAACAACTAATGAAAAACTGTTTTTT. This sequence joins TRBV5-1 and TRBJ1-4, with D maybe TRBD1 (6 bases). This CDR3 has 15 amino acids. The V end was cut by 4 bases, the J end by 0 bases, with 10 bases between. Germline V gives CDR1 SGHRS, CDR2 YFSETQ.

The rearrangement uses TRBV10-2 and TRBJ1-1; D gene uncertain. V was trimmed by 0 bases and J by 4 bases, leaving 6 bases between them. CDR3 length equals 13 residues. CDR1 is WSHSY and CDR2 is SAAADI in the germline V gene. The DNA of the CDR3 is TGCGCCAGCAGTGAGTCGTGGGGCACTGAAGCTTTCTTT. This sequence encodes CASSESWGTEAFF.

This chain uses TRBV6-1 with TRBJ1-2, with unresolved D. The CDR3 runs to 13 residues. Trimming removed 4 bases from V and 7 bases from J, with 13 bases in between. CDR1 and CDR2 (germline): MNHNS, SASEGT. The CDR3 bases are TGTGCCAGCAGTGCCAGGACGCTGGGTGGCTACACCTTC. Translating it yields CASSARTLGGYTF.

This chain links TRBV9 with TRBJ2-7; no clear D. Per germline, CDR1 SGDLS and CDR2 YYNGEE. The CDR3 runs 14 residues. The V gene lost 0 bases and the J gene lost 0 bases, with 7 bases spanning the gap. CDR3 sequence: CASSVGRSSYEQYF. CDR3 in DNA: TGTGCCAGCAGCGTAGGCAGGAGCTCCTACGAGCAGTACTTC.

The CDR3 DNA is TGTGCCAGCAGCGGGGACATACCCCTTTCTGGCTACACCTTC. This translates into CASSGDIPLSGYTF. This rearrangement joins TRBV9 to TRBJ1-2; D possibly corresponds to TRBD1 (6 bases). Trimming removed 3 bases from V and 7 bases from J, with 16 bases in between. The CDR3 length is 14 residues. CDR1 and CDR2 from the germline V gene are SGDLS and YYNGEE.

The rearrangement joins TRBV7-9 to TRBJ2-2, with D uncertain. V lost 7 bases to trimming and J lost 7 bases, with 7 bases between them. Germline lookup yields CDR1 SEHNR and CDR2 FQNEAQ (reference sequence). The CDR3 runs 11 residues. Here the CDR3 DNA reads TGTGCCAGCACCCATTACGGGGAGCTGTTTTTT. This gives the protein CASTHYGELFF.

As for this clone: A read error may produce the germline difference seen at one junction end. V gene TRBV5-8 combines with J gene TRBJ2-7; perhaps TRBD1 as D (6 bases). The CDR3 consists of 12 residues. From germline, CDR1 is SGHTS and CDR2 YDEGEE. The CDR3 coding sequence is TGTGCCAGCAGTTTGGACAGATACGAGCAGTACTTC. Protein sequence: CASSLDRYEQYF.

This chain connects TRBV13 to TRBJ2-7; TRBD1 agrees at 8 bases. This CDR3 is 14 amino acids long. With 5 bases clipped from V and 2 bases from J, the junction kept 5 bases outside the gene matches. Per germline, CDR1 PRHDT and CDR2 FYEKMQ (reference sequence). The CDR3: CASSATGATYEQYF. As DNA, the CDR3 is TGTGCCAGCAGCGCGACAGGGGCTACCTACGAGCAGTACTTC.

The chain links TRBV13 to TRBJ2-5, with a tentative D call TRBD1 (6 bases). Trimming stripped 4 bases from V and 1 base from J, with 10 bases between. Germline V gives CDR1 PRHDT, CDR2 FYEKMQ (reference sequence). This CDR3 comprises 14 residues. CDR3 loop: CASSSMDSQETQYF. The CDR3 region has the DNA TGTGCCAGCAGCTCCATGGACAGCCAAGAGACCCAGTACTTC.

The gene calls are TRBV5-1 and TRBJ1-2, with 8 bases fitting TRBD1. The CDR3 spans 15 residues. Looked up from germline, CDR1 is SGHRS and CDR2 is YFSETQ. J was trimmed by 8 bases and V by 2 bases; bases with no gene match: 11. CDR3 DNA: TGCGCCAGCAGCTTCGTAGGGACAGGCGCGTTGGGCTACACCTTC. Amino acids: CASSFVGTGALGYTF.

The gene calls are TRBV6-5 and TRBJ1-5; perhaps TRBD1 as D (6 bases). This CDR3 contains 13 residues. The ends were cut back, 5 bases at V and 7 bases at J, with 12 bases in the middle. Per the germline V gene, CDR1 is MNHEY and CDR2 is SVGAGI. The CDR3: CASSAEDRQPQHF. The CDR3 bases are TGTGCCAGCAGTGCGGAGGACAGACAGCCCCAGCATTTT.

V gene TRBV28 combines with J gene TRBJ1-1, with 12 bases matching TRBD1. This CDR3 spans 19 amino acids. V trimming: 5 bases; J trimming: 4 bases; junction bases outside the gene matches: 17. CDR1 is MDHEN and CDR2 is SYDVKM in the germline V gene. The CDR3 sequence is CASSQPTIRDRGLSTEAFF. The CDR3 DNA sequence: TGTGCCAGCAGTCAACCAACAATCCGGGACAGGGGGCTAAGCACTGAAGCTTTCTTT. Filled out from reference TRBV28 and TRBJ1-1, the complete variable domain reads DVKVTQSSRYLVKRTGEKVFLECVQDMDHENMFWYRQDPGLGLRLIYFSYDVKMKEKGDIPEGYSVSREKKERFSLILESASTNQTSMYLCASSQPTIRDRGLSTEAFFGQGTRLTVV.

V and J are TRBV5-6 and TRBJ2-7, with 10 bases matching TRBD1. The V gene end was trimmed by 1 base and the J gene end by 10 bases; junction bases not matched to a gene: 14. Looked up from germline, CDR1 is SGHDT and CDR2 is YYEEEE. The CDR3 length is 16 residues. The CDR3 region is CASSLSIGTGATEQYF. DNA for the CDR3: TGTGCCAGCAGCTTGTCTATCGGGACAGGGGCCACGGAACAGTACTTC.

The chain combines TRBV29-1 with TRBJ1-1, with 12 bases matching TRBD1. Germline V gene sequence: CDR1 SQVTM, CDR2 ANQGSEA. The CDR3 is 15 amino acids. V shed 4 bases, J shed 4 bases, and the junction held 7 bases outside the gene matches. The CDR3 loop is CSVAGTGGIGTEAFF. In DNA, the CDR3 is TGCAGCGTTGCCGGGACAGGGGGCATTGGCACTGAAGCTTTCTTT.

This clone was seen a few times. The chain is built from TRBV11-2 and TRBJ2-5, with D possibly matching TRBD2 (6 bases). Germline V gene data show CDR1 as SGHAT and CDR2 as FQNNGV. V shed 1 base and J shed 4 bases, with 13 bases lying between them. The CDR3 is 15 amino acids. The CDR3 DNA is TGTGCCAGCAGCTTAGCGGGGGTGATCGGAGAGACCCAGTACTTC. This codes for CASSLAGVIGETQYF.

The J gene is TRBJ2-6, the V gene TRBV4-1; 8 bases agree with TRBD1. This CDR3 is built from 20 residues. Germline V gives CDR1 MGHRA, CDR2 YSYEKL. V shed 4 bases and J 0 bases; nucleotides not matched to a gene: 14. The DNA for the CDR3 is TGCGCCAGCAGCCCTCACAAGGCAGGGGGCACCCTCTCTGGGGCCAACGTCCTGACTTTC. It yields the protein CASSPHKAGGTLSGANVLTF.

The V and J genes are TRBV9 and TRBJ1-2; TRBD1 matches 9 bases. Germline V CDR1 and CDR2: SGDLS, YYNGEE. The J segment lost 3 bases and the V segment lost 3 bases, leaving 6 bases of the junction unmatched. The CDR3 contains 15 residues. CDR3 residues: CASSGYRGRDYGYTF. For the CDR3, the DNA is TGTGCCAGCAGCGGCTACAGGGGGCGGGACTATGGCTACACCTTC.